A single sample gave rise to the 21 T cell receptor beta chains below, sequenced in a study of blood T cell repertoires in COVID-19. Libraries were prepared by immunoSEQ multiplex PCR; TCRdb keeps only in-frame clonotypes and omits some of them. This table holds roughly 320,000 clones, under 90% found once. Material: PBMCs or T cells enriched from blood (not recorded which). These receptors were obtained from a man in his thirties or forties who had recovered from COVID-19.

In nucleotides, the CDR3 is TGTGCCAGCACCTCAGCAGGGTATAATCAGCCCCAGCATTTT. It yields the protein CASTSAGYNQPQHF. This chain connects TRBV28 to TRBJ1-5; D possibly corresponds to TRBD1 (5 bases). Trimming took 7 bases from V and 4 from J, leaving 14 bases between them. This CDR3 comprises 14 residues. Germline values: CDR1 MDHEN, CDR2 SYDVKM.

The chain carries TRBV10-3 and TRBJ1-3, with D unresolved. CDR1 and CDR2 (germline): ENHRY, SYGVKD. Deletions cut 6 bases from V and 0 bases from J, with 6 bases between. The CDR3 covers 13 residues. The CDR3 DNA is TGTGCCATCAGCGGCGGCTCTGGAAACACCATATATTTT. Translated: CAISGGSGNTIYF.

The V gene is TRBV4-1, the J gene TRBJ2-7, with TRBD2 identical over 7 bases. The germline CDR1 and CDR2 sequences are MGHRA and YSYEKL. With V trimmed by 1 base and J by 0 bases, 6 bases remained unmatched. The CDR3 is 16 residues long. The CDR3 region has the DNA TGCGCCAGCAGCCAAGTCCCCCGCGGGAGCTCCTACGAGCAGTACTTC. Translation: CASSQVPRGSSYEQYF.

The chain employs TRBV13 and TRBJ2-3; 13 bases align to TRBD2. Germline CDR1 reads PRHDT; CDR2 reads FYEKMQ (reference sequence). This CDR3 contains 17 residues. J was trimmed by 0 bases and V by 5 bases; bases with no gene match: 5. The DNA for the CDR3 is TGTGCCAGCAGCCAGGGACTAGCGGGGTCTAGCACAGATACGCAGTATTTT. Translated: CASSQGLAGSSTDTQYF. The full variable domain, with the rest looked up from reference TRBV13 and TRBJ2-3, is AAGVIQSPRHLIKEKRETATLKCYPIPRHDTVYWYQQGPGQDPQFLISFYEKMQSDKGSIPDRFSAQQFSDYHSELNMSSLELGDSALYFCASSQGLAGSSTDTQYFGPGTRLTVL.

The table lists this clone with a few counts. The V call is TRBV28, the J call TRBJ2-1; 7 bases are a match to TRBD2. The CDR3 consists of 17 residues. Germline V gene lookup returns CDR1 MDHEN and CDR2 SYDVKM. With V trimmed by 5 bases and J by 4 bases, 14 bases remained unmatched. This CDR3 is CASSRQSSGGSYNEQFF. CDR3 DNA: TGTGCCAGCAGTCGACAGAGCTCTGGCGGGAGTTACAATGAGCAGTTCTTC.

V usage is TRBV6-5 and J usage is TRBJ2-1; D is undetermined. The V gene's germline CDR1 is MNHEY and CDR2 SVGAGI. This CDR3 contains 12 residues. V was trimmed by 6 bases and J by 3 bases, leaving 6 bases between them. CDR3 protein: CASSLLYNEQFF. The CDR3, as DNA: TGTGCCAGCAGCCTACTCTACAATGAGCAGTTCTTC.

The genes are TRBV3-1 (or the pseudogene TRBV3-2) and TRBJ2-1; TRBD2 agrees at 11 bases. The CDR3 has 16 amino acids. J was trimmed by 7 bases and V by 4 bases; bases with no gene match: 9. CDR1 and CDR2 from the germline V gene are LGHDT and YNNKEL (reference sequence). The CDR3 region is CASSLRGSGRGNEQFF. CDR3 sequence (DNA): TGTGCCAGCAGCCTCCGCGGTAGCGGGAGGGGTAATGAGCAGTTCTTC.

This clone was found once. The chain recombines TRBV29-1 with TRBJ2-1, with D hard to call. V lost 5 bases and J 0 bases, leaving 8 bases between the germline ends. Germline CDR1 reads SQVTM; CDR2 reads ANQGSEA. This CDR3 spans 13 amino acids. The CDR3 loop reads CSVQKSSYNEQFF. The CDR3 DNA is TGCAGCGTTCAAAAGAGCTCCTACAATGAGCAGTTCTTC.

The chain links TRBV5-4 to TRBJ2-1; D gene unclear. Germline CDR1 SGHNT, CDR2 YYREEE (reference sequence). This CDR3 is built from 15 residues. Trimming took off 0 bases at V and 6 bases at J, with 13 bases between the two ends. This chain's CDR3 is CASSLGAPPRNEQFF. CDR3 nucleotide sequence: TGTGCCAGCAGCTTGGGAGCCCCCCCCCGCAATGAGCAGTTCTTC.

J is TRBJ2-5 and V is TRBV6-5, with TRBD2 matching 7 bases. CDR3 length equals 15 residues. Germline loops: CDR1 MNHEY, CDR2 SVGAGI. The V gene end was trimmed by 4 bases and the J gene end by 4 bases; junction bases not matched to a gene: 9. Here the CDR3 DNA reads TGTGCCAGCAGTTTTGGGGGAGGGCCCGCAGAGACCCAGTACTTC. Translating it yields CASSFGGGPAETQYF.

The chain uses TRBV27 and TRBJ2-3, with 11 bases that match TRBD2. Looked up from germline, CDR1 is MNHEY and CDR2 is SMNVEV (reference sequence). The CDR3 is 16 amino acids. Trimming took 3 bases from V and 3 from J; bases not matched to a gene: 5. This CDR3 is CASSFLAGGRTDTQYF. In DNA form, the CDR3 reads TGTGCCAGCAGTTTCTTAGCGGGAGGGAGGACAGATACGCAGTATTTT.

The chain uses TRBV27 and TRBJ2-3; maybe TRBD2 (5 bases). Trimming removed 8 bases at V and 0 bases at J, with 15 bases between. This CDR3 has 15 amino acids. Germline CDR1 MNHEY, CDR2 SMNVEV (reference sequence). The CDR3 sequence: CASGPVGASTDTQYF. CDR3 coding DNA: TGTGCCAGCGGTCCGGTGGGAGCAAGCACAGATACGCAGTATTTT.

J is TRBJ1-1 and V is TRBV11-2; 7 bases agree with TRBD1. CDR1 and CDR2 (germline): SGHAT, FQNNGV. The CDR3 runs to 17 residues. The trim removed 4 bases at V and 1 base at J, leaving 12 bases unmatched. CDR3: CASSSHPWDRENTEAFF. In DNA form, the CDR3 reads TGTGCCAGCAGCTCCCACCCTTGGGACAGAGAGAACACTGAAGCTTTCTTT.

This clone was counted once. V and J are TRBV7-2 and TRBJ1-1; TRBD1 is a possible D gene (6 bases). The CDR3 covers 14 residues. The V gene lost 5 bases and the J gene lost 12 bases, with 22 bases spanning the gap. In germline, CDR1 is SGHTA, CDR2 FQGNSA. Written as DNA, the CDR3 is TGTGCCAGCAGCGCCAGCAGGGGAAGGGCCCAACCTTTCTTT. Translated, it gives CASSASRGRAQPFF. The variable domain in full, completed from reference TRBV7-2 and TRBJ1-1, reads GAGVSQSPSNKVTEKGKDVELRCDPISGHTALYWYRQSLGQGLEFLIYFQGNSAPDKSGLPSDRFSAERTGGSVSTLTIQRTQQEDSAVYLCASSASRGRAQPFFGQGTRLTVV.

The chain joins TRBV25-1 to TRBJ2-5, with 7 bases aligning to TRBD1. V was clipped by 1 base and J by 5 bases; unmatched bases: 4. Germline-derived CDR1 and CDR2 are MGHDK and SYGVNS. This CDR3 region has 14 residues. CDR3 sequence (DNA): TGTGCCAGCAGTGAATCAGGGGGTGAGGAGACCCAGTACTTC. This encodes CASSESGGEETQYF.

The rearrangement joins TRBV5-1 to TRBJ2-7; D may be TRBD2 (6 bases). This CDR3 is 13 amino acids long. V dropped 7 bases and J dropped 1 base, with 12 bases sitting between them. Germline CDR1 reads SGHRS; CDR2 reads YFSETQ. DNA for the CDR3: TGCGCCAGCTCCCGACTAGGATCCTACGAGCAGTACTTC. Its protein product is CASSRLGSYEQYF.

CDR3 coding DNA: TGTGCCAGCTCACCAGGGGGCGGTAATGAAAAACTGTTTTTT. Its translation is CASSPGGGNEKLFF. J is TRBJ1-4 and V is TRBV18; D may be TRBD1 (6 bases). Per germline, CDR1 KGHSH and CDR2 LQKENI. The ends were cut back, 2 bases at V and 4 bases at J, with 8 bases in the middle. The CDR3 is 14 amino acids.

This clone was counted a single time. The chain joins TRBV6-5 to TRBJ2-5; the D gene is possibly TRBD2 (6 bases). The CDR3 spans 14 residues. Trimming pared 6 bases from V and 4 bases from J, leaving 15 bases between. Germline V gene lookup returns CDR1 MNHEY and CDR2 SVGAGI. CDR3 nucleotides: TGTGCCAGCAGCCCAACGGGGGTTGGAGAGACCCAGTACTTC. Translating gives CASSPTGVGETQYF.

This clone was counted a single time. The chain links TRBV5-4 to TRBJ2-3, with 8 bases fitting TRBD2. Germline assignment: CDR1 SGHNT and CDR2 YYREEE (reference sequence). The V and J ends lost 2 bases and 6 bases, in that order; junction bases with no gene match: 8. The CDR3 is 15 amino acids. DNA for the CDR3: TGTGCCAGCAGCTTAAGCGGGAGTGTGGTGGATACGCAGTATTTT. Translating it yields CASSLSGSVVDTQYF.

This rearrangement joins TRBV3-1 (or the pseudogene TRBV3-2) to TRBJ2-7; possibly TRBD2 for D (5 bases). This CDR3 contains 14 residues. Germline loops: CDR1 LGHDT, CDR2 YNNKEL (reference sequence). Trimming shortened V by 0 bases and J by 2 bases, and 8 bases separated the two germline ends. The CDR3: CASSQDAGPYEQYF. DNA of the CDR3: TGTGCCAGCAGCCAAGACGCGGGCCCCTACGAGCAGTACTTC.

The V and J genes are TRBV7-9 and TRBJ2-5; no definite D call. V lost 5 bases to trimming and J lost 5 bases, with 9 bases between them. The CDR3 loop spans 12 amino acids. CDR1 and CDR2 (germline): SEHNR, FQNEAQ (reference sequence). The CDR3 loop reads CASSPTGETQYF. DNA of the CDR3: TGTGCCAGCAGCCCCACCGGGGAGACCCAGTACTTC.